This T cell receptor (beta chain) was captured by sequencing in a study of shared clonotypes between healthy human individuals (dated by TCRdb to about 2020). General notes on the study: The cohort included a few men and a couple of women between 18 and 49 years of age. For each donor, CD4 naive and CD4 memory were each given three plates, CD8 naive was given two plates, and CD8 memory was given one plate. Blood TCR repertoires of a handful of healthy adults were deeply sequenced to estimate repertoire size and the extent of clonotype sharing between individuals. Different laboratories and diverse techniques were used to prepare libraries and sequence TCR repertoires, to increase sequencing depth and limit assay-specific biases. Per donor, leukapheresis produced somewhere between about 0.9 and 9.5 billion PBMCs. General findings and caveats noted by the study authors: Based on pairwise subsampling, the degree of clonotype sharing among donors was expected to be affected by sequencing depth. Even with the large sequencing depth, rarefaction of the sorted-subset datasets indicated that sequencing was incomplete. Across a few donors, about 5.2% of naive CD4, over 3% of naive CD8, about 2.3% of memory CD4, and 0.4% to 0.45% of memory CD8 clonotypes were shared. Because the study included a small number of donors, the genetic and exposure-history diversity represented was limited. Sampling was restricted to blood, and TCR repertoires in tissues likely differ from the TCR repertoires found in blood. Compared with non-shared clonotypes, the clonotypes found in all four sorted-subset donors had higher generation probabilities. Naive subsets generally had larger estimated clonotype richness than memory subsets did.

The donors were healthy, HIV-negative adults who had no recently reported acute infections or vaccinations. Every donor was a Caucasian adult residing in Nashville, Tennessee, USA. CD4+ T cells were enriched by magnetic negative selection; naive cells were then positively selected on CD45RA, and the negative fraction formed the memory subset. Blood was obtained by leukapheresis, after which PBMCs were separated by Ficoll-Histopaque density gradient centrifugation and cryopreserved in liquid nitrogen vapor phase. Analytical flow cytometry was used to check the purity and quantity of every magnetically sorted T cell population. Genomic DNA was isolated from every sorted fraction and measured by UV absorbance on a Nanodrop 2000c. TCR CDR3 regions were amplified from genomic DNA by multiplex PCR using the deep immunoSEQ assay. Extracted genomic DNA from each cell subset was distributed evenly across all wells of several immunoSEQ 96-well plates, and each plate was treated as a replicate. For sorted subsets, each replicate PCR was loaded with roughly 200 ng genomic DNA, equivalent to approximately 27,000 T cell genomes. Purified libraries were quantified with a Qubit 3.0 fluorometer, sized on a Bioanalyzer 2100, and re-quantified with the KAPA Library Quantification kit. Every immunoSEQ 96-well plate was sequenced on a dedicated single-read 150-cycle Illumina NextSeq 550 flow cell. In the original analysis: Because the immunoSEQ output held only junctional sequences and lacked quality scores, the filtering could not match the filtering applied to full-length reads. Sequences were annotated with PyIR, a Python wrapper for IgBLAST v1.9, and V/J genes and CDR3 were assigned using IMGT germline references. Reads were removed for weak V/J assignments (E-value above 1e-6), missing CDR3, stop codons, out-of-frame junctions, or ambiguous translated residues. A V3J clonotype was defined by an identical inferred V gene, J gene, and CDR3 amino acid sequence. To compute the percentage overlap between repertoires, the number of shared unique clonotypes was divided by the size of the smaller repertoire. Richness of each repertoire was evaluated using RTK rarefaction, the Chao1 estimator, and Recon v2.1 estimates of unobserved clonotypes. For all TCRbeta clonotypes obtained by the gDNA method from several donors, generation probabilities were computed with OLGA. Imported from immuneACCESS, the table was reduced by TCRdb to in-frame sequences with V and J called. These copies leave out some clones; in studies compared against another copy, an unresolved V gene accounts for under half, and the cause of the remainder is not known. That table supplies the V and J calls and clone size; D and trimming were determined from the DNA. This sample is represented by about a million clones; roughly 80% of them were singletons. The ten largest clones add up to 0.89% of the sample.

Comment on this clone: There is no known antigen for this receptor. Per-base qualities were not stored, and no clone one base away is much larger.

V is cut by 1 base and J by 4 bases, and the space between the germline ends is 12 bases. CDR1 and CDR2, per the germline V gene, are SNHLY and FYNNEI. The CDR3 measures 15 amino acids from cysteine to phenylalanine. Solely the CDR3 DNA is kept, with 45 bases framed from the first base. The rearranged chain carries TRBV2 and TRBJ2-3; a tentative D call is TRBD2 (6 bases match). The sample taken for sequencing was memory CD4+ T cells from PBMCs. The sample's cell subset or site, from its label and the paper: CD45RA-negative fraction. The receptor comes from a man between 18 and 35 years old in good health. Some clones in this sample may be carry-over from other donors' samples. Read as DNA, the sequence is TGTGCCAGCAGTGAAGGGGGGTGGAGGGCAGATACGCAGTATTTT. It codes for CASSEGGWRADTQYF.